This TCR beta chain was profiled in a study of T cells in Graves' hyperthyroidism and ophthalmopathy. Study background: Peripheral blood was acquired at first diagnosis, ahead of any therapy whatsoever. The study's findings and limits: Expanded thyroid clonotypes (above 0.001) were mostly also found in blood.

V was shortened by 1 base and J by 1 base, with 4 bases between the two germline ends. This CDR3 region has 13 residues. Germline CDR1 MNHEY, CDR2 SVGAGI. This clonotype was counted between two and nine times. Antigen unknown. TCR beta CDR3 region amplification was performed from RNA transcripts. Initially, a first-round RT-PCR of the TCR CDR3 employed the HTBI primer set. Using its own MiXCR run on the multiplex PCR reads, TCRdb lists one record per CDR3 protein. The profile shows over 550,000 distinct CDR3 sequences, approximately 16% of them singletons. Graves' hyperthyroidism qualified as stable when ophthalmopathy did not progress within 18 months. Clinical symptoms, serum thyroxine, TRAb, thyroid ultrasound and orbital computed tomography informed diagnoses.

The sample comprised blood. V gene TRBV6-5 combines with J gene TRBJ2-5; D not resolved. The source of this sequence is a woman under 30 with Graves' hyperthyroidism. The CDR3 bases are TGTGCCAGCAGTTACTACCGCCAAGAGACCCAGTACTTC. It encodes CASSYYRQETQYF.